This T cell receptor (beta chain) is from a study of cytomegalovirus exposure and HLA in healthy donors. Broader study findings: Presence/absence analysis assumed near-uniform sequencing depth across donors. Cytomegalovirus association was assigned to more than 150 TCR beta chains. According to an earlier analysis, most TCR beta V segments yielded productive rearrangements about 87% or about 30% of the time.

As concerns this clone: Its antigen remains unknown.

PCR employed 60 Vbeta and 13 Jbeta primers. Sequencing used immunoSEQ multiplex PCR; TCRdb keeps in-frame clones, though not all of them. Found here are 95,000 to 150,000 clones, approximately 76% of them singletons; the top ten hold roughly 30%. This clonotype originated in a man in his sixties in good health and CMV-seropositive. The sample taken for sequencing was PBMCs.

In DNA form, the CDR3 reads TGCGCCAGCAGCTTGTTTTCAGGGGAGGGCGGCTACACCTTC. Translated: CASSLFSGEGGYTF. The V gene is TRBV5-1, the J gene TRBJ1-2, with TRBD1 as a possible D gene (6 bases). V was shortened by 1 base and J by 8 bases, with 15 bases between the two germline ends. The CDR3 sequence is 14 residues long. From germline, CDR1 is SGHRS and CDR2 YFSETQ.